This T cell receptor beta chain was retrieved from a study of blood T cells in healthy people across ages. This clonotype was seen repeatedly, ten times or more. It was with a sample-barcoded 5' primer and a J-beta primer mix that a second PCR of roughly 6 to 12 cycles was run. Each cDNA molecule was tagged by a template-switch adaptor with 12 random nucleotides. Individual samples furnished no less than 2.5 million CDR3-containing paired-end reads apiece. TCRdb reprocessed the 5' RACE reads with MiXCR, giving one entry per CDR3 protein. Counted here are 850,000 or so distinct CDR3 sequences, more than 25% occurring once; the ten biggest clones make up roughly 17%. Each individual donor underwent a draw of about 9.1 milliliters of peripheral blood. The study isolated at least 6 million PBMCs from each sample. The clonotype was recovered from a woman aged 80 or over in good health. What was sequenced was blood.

The CDR3 DNA is TGTGCCATCAGGAAGGCGGGAAGCACAGATACGCAGTATTTT. Amino acids: CAIRKAGSTDTQYF. The chain couples TRBV10-3 to TRBJ2-3, with TRBD2 as a possible D gene (6 bases). Trimming removed 6 bases at V and 0 bases at J, with 10 bases between. CDR1 is ENHRY, CDR2 SYGVKD, per germline. The CDR3 runs 14 residues.